One TCR beta chain is described in this entry. The CDR3 is 14 amino acids. Germline CDR1 is MGHRA and CDR2 is YSYEKL. The germline V and J ends were trimmed by 4 bases and 1 base, with 8 bases remaining between them. The data originate from a study of graft-versus-host responses after intestinal transplantation. Generated by immunoSEQ multiplex PCR, the TCRdb table keeps only in-frame clones and is missing some. The sample lists 35,000 to 45,000 clones, roughly 89% occurring once. This chain joins TRBV4-1 and TRBJ1-5, with D possibly matching TRBD1 (6 bases). Sequencing used PBMCs, obtained 267 days after transplant. The sequence came from a human patient who received an intestinal transplant, so some T cells may come from the graft donor. The CDR3 DNA sequence: TGCGCCAGCAGCCCAACAGGGAGCAATCAGCCCCAGCATTTT. It is translated as CASSPTGSNQPQHF.